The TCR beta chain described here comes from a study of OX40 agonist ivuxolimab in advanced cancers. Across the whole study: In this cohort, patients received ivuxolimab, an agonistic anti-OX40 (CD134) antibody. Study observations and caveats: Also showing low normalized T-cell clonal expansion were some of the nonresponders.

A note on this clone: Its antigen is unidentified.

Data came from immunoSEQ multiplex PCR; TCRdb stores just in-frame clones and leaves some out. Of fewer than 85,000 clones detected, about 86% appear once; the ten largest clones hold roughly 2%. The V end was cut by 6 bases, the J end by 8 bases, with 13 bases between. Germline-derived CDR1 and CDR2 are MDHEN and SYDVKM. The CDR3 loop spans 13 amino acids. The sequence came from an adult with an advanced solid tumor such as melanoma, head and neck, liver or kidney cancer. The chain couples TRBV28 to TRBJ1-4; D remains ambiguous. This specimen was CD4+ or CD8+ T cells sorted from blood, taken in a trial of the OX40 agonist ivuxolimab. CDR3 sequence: CASRGAGREKLFF. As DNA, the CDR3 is TGTGCCAGCAGGGGTGCAGGCCGAGAAAAACTGTTTTTT.